This T cell receptor beta chain was identified during a study of technical replicates of blood from several donors (TCRdb year 2017). This clone was picked up one time. Its antigen target is currently unknown. No quality values exist for individual bases; no much larger clone is one base distant. Libraries came from the immunoSEQ multiplex PCR assay. Here the immuneACCESS table is served through TCRdb, limited to in-frame sequences with V and J called. Missing clones are a known gap in these copies; in checked studies unresolved V genes cover under half, and the rest lacks a known reason. This sample is represented by some 80,000 clones; more than 80% of them were singletons. The ten largest make up 3.5% to 4% of the sample. This receptor was identified in a human donor in good health. Some clones in this sample may be carry-over from other donors' samples. Sequenced input: PBMCs.

The DNA is TGTGCCAGCAGCTTAGGGTCCGAGGCCCGCACAGATACGCAGTATTTT. Translation gives CASSLGSEARTDTQYF. The rearrangement joined TRBV7-6 to TRBJ2-3; the D gene cannot be named for sure. CDR1 is given as SGHVS and CDR2 as FNYEAQ, both from the germline V gene. Measured from the cysteine to the phenylalanine, the CDR3 is 16 residues long. Only CDR3 DNA is held: 48 bases, read in frame from base 1. V gives up 1 base and J gives up 1 base, and the segment between their germline ends measures 12 bases.